The 8 T cell receptor beta chains below were found in one sample sequenced in a study of OX40 agonist ivuxolimab in advanced cancers. The library was made by the immunoSEQ multiplex PCR assay. In its TCRdb copy, this immuneACCESS table keeps in-frame sequences only and misses some clones. Where compared with another copy, unresolved V genes explain less than half of these, and the others have no known cause. Across this sample there are roughly 70,000 clones, with around 85% seen only once. The top ten clones comprise less than 5% of the sample. Sequenced material: CD4+ or CD8+ T cells sorted from blood, taken in a trial of the OX40 agonist ivuxolimab. The receptors here all came from an adult with an advanced solid tumor such as melanoma, head and neck, liver or kidney cancer.

The rearrangement uses TRBV9 and TRBJ2-2; TRBD1 might be the D (6 bases). Germline CDR1 and CDR2: SGDLS and YYNGEE. V lost 6 bases and J lost 5, with 17 bases in between. CDR3 length: 15 residues. The CDR3 nucleotides are TGTGCCAGCAACACGTCCCCAGGGGTTACCGGGGAGCTGTTTTTT. It is translated as CASNTSPGVTGELFF.

The V and J genes are TRBV28 and TRBJ2-7; possible D gene TRBD2, 6 bases. Trimming removed 2 bases at V and 6 bases at J, with 20 bases between. Germline V gene lookup returns CDR1 MDHEN and CDR2 SYDVKM. The CDR3 length is 16 residues. The CDR3 spells CASSLPGDSPLVEQYF. CDR3 DNA sequence: TGTGCCAGCAGTTTACCGGGGGACTCCCCCCTTGTCGAGCAGTACTTC.

A remark on this clone: Only one base separates this from a far larger clonotype, so it likely reflects a read error. The J gene is TRBJ1-3, the V gene TRBV4-1; D gene unclear. The V and J ends lost 4 bases and 0 bases respectively, with 16 bases between them. The CDR3 runs 17 residues. Germline loops: CDR1 MGHRA, CDR2 YSYEKL. The CDR3 spells CASSLGTYSSSGNTIYF. For the CDR3, the DNA is TGCGCCAGCAGCCTCGGAACCTACTCGAGCTCTGGAAACACCATATATTTT.

V is TRBV2 and J is TRBJ1-2; 7 bases align to TRBD1. The V segment lost 4 bases and the J segment 4 bases; nucleotides outside the gene matches: 6. From germline, CDR1 is SNHLY and CDR2 FYNNEI. The CDR3 length is 14 residues. The CDR3 is CASSGDRASYGYTF. Written as DNA, the CDR3 is TGTGCCAGCAGTGGAGACAGGGCATCCTATGGCTACACCTTC.

The J gene is TRBJ2-7, the V gene TRBV7-3; maybe TRBD2 (5 bases). With 2 bases removed from V and 0 bases from J, the gap between germline ends came to 8 bases. The CDR3 sequence is 14 residues long. The germline V gene has CDR1 SGHTA and CDR2 FQGTGA. CDR3 sequence reads: CASSLFSGSYEQYF. In DNA form, the CDR3 reads TGTGCCAGCAGCTTATTCAGCGGCTCCTACGAGCAGTACTTC.

The chain couples TRBV5-1 to TRBJ2-4; no definite D call. The germline CDR1 and CDR2 sequences are SGHRS and YFSETQ. Trimming removed 0 bases at V and 8 bases at J, with 6 bases between. This CDR3 spans 12 amino acids. CDR3 DNA sequence: TGCGCCAGCAGCTTGGAGGGATACATTCAGTACTTC. Its protein product is CASSLEGYIQYF.

CDR3 nucleotide sequence: TGTGCCAGCAGCCAATCTGAGGGGGCGAACACCGGGGAGCTGTTTTTT. The encoded protein is CASSQSEGANTGELFF. The V and J genes are TRBV16 and TRBJ2-2, with D tentatively TRBD1 (6 bases). The CDR3 is 16 amino acids. V dropped 0 bases and J dropped 0 bases, with 8 bases sitting between them. CDR1 and CDR2 from the germline V gene are KGHSY and FQNENV. The whole variable domain, filled in from reference TRBV16 and TRBJ2-2, reads GEEVAQTPKHLVRGEGQKAKLYCAPIKGHSYVFWYQQVLKNEFKFLISFQNENVFDETGMPKERFSAKCLPNSPCSLEIQATKLEDSAVYFCASSQSEGANTGELFFGEGSRLTVL.

This clone was detected only a few times. CDR3 protein: CASQVGVEQFF. CDR3 bases: TGTGCCAGCCAGGTCGGGGTCGAGCAGTTCTTC. The V and J genes are TRBV6-1 and TRBJ2-1; D possibly corresponds to TRBD2 (5 bases). The CDR3 length is 11 residues. The V gene's germline CDR1 is MNHNS and CDR2 SASEGT. Trimming removed 8 bases from V and 10 bases from J, with 12 bases in between.